A selection of T cell receptor beta chains follows, all from one sample in a study of T-cell reconstitution after alpha-beta-depleted transplantation in children. MiXCR was run by TCRdb on the PCR reads, yielding one entry per CDR3 protein. This table holds a few hundred thousand distinct CDR3 sequences, approximately 11% found once. The source was PBMCs from the stem cell graft donor, collected from the stem cell graft. The receptor set was obtained from a human donor who donated a stem cell graft to a child with acute myeloid leukemia. Each CDR3 is given with its conserved first and last residue. Each record gives: clone size, D gene, V gene, J gene, CDR3 protein, CDR3 DNA. The D gene is left open where the match is weak. Size values are once, few and many counts, or a class for expanded clones, and some rows have none.

abundance: many
d_gene: -
v_gene: TRBV4-1
j_gene: TRBJ2-2
CDR3aa: CASSQVLVRNTGELFF
CDR3nt: TGCGCCAGCAGCCAAGTTTTGGTCAGAAACACCGGGGAGCTGTTTTTT

abundance: -
d_gene: TRBD1
v_gene: TRBV11-2
j_gene: TRBJ2-5
CDR3aa: CASSLDPDRGPQETQYF
CDR3nt: TGTGCCAGCAGCTTAGATCCCGACAGGGGCCCCCAAGAGACCCAGTACTTC

abundance: few
d_gene: TRBD1
v_gene: TRBV10-3
j_gene: TRBJ2-6
CDR3aa: CAISLDRELSGANVLTF
CDR3nt: TGTGCCATCAGCCTGGACAGGGAGTTGTCTGGGGCCAACGTCCTGACTTTC

abundance: few
d_gene: -
v_gene: TRBV18
j_gene: TRBJ1-3
CDR3aa: CASSPKGNTIYF
CDR3nt: TGTGCCAGCTCACCGAAAGGAAACACCATATATTTT

abundance: few
d_gene: -
v_gene: TRBV29-1
j_gene: TRBJ2-1
CDR3aa: CSVGGLGEQFF
CDR3nt: TGCAGCGTTGGGGGTTTGGGTGAGCAGTTCTTC

abundance: many
d_gene: -
v_gene: TRBV10-3
j_gene: TRBJ2-3
CDR3aa: CATGLSTDTQYF
CDR3nt: TGTGCAACAGGGCTTAGCACAGATACGCAGTATTTT

abundance: many
d_gene: -
v_gene: TRBV20-1
j_gene: TRBJ2-3
CDR3aa: CSASSPRDRTDTQYF
CDR3nt: TGCAGTGCAAGTTCCCCACGGGACCGCACAGATACGCAGTATTTT

abundance: -
d_gene: -
v_gene: TRBV7-2
j_gene: TRBJ1-2
CDR3aa: CASPEINYGYTF
CDR3nt: TGTGCCTCGCCGGAGATTAACTATGGCTACACCTTC

abundance: few
d_gene: -
v_gene: TRBV12-3/TRBV12-4
j_gene: TRBJ2-1
CDR3aa: CASSYTRDFLYNEQFF
CDR3nt: TGTGCCAGCAGTTACACCCGGGACTTCCTATACAATGAGCAGTTCTTC

abundance: few
d_gene: -
v_gene: TRBV7-6
j_gene: TRBJ2-1
CDR3aa: CASSPRGARGDEQFF
CDR3nt: TGTGCCAGCAGCCCTCGTGGGGCGCGAGGAGATGAGCAGTTCTTC

abundance: -
d_gene: TRBD1
v_gene: TRBV12-3/TRBV12-4
j_gene: TRBJ1-5
CDR3aa: CASSFGQGGYQPQHF
CDR3nt: TGTGCCAGCAGTTTTGGACAGGGGGGTTATCAGCCCCAGCATTTT

abundance: -
d_gene: -
v_gene: TRBV3-1
j_gene: TRBJ2-5
CDR3aa: CASSSASETQYF
CDR3nt: TGTGCCAGCAGCTCCGCGAGTGAGACCCAGTACTTC

abundance: few
d_gene: -
v_gene: TRBV5-1
j_gene: TRBJ1-2
CDR3aa: CASSSDTYNYGYTF
CDR3nt: TGCGCCAGCAGCAGCGACACTTATAACTATGGCTACACCTTC

abundance: many
d_gene: -
v_gene: TRBV20-1
j_gene: TRBJ2-3
CDR3aa: CSARVSADTQYF
CDR3nt: TGCAGTGCTAGAGTCAGTGCAGATACGCAGTATTTT